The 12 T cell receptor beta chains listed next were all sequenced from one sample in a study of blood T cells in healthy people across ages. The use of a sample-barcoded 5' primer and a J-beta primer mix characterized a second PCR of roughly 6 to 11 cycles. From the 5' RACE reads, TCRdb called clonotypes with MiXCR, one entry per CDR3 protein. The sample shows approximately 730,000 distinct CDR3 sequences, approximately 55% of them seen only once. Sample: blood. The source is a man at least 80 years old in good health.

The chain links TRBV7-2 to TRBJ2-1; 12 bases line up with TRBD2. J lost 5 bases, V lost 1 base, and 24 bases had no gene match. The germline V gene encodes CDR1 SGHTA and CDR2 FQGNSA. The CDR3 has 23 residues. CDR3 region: CASSLVPTFSGLSSGRANNEQFF. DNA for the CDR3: TGTGCCAGCAGCTTAGTGCCAACCTTTAGTGGCCTTTCTAGCGGGAGGGCCAACAATGAGCAGTTCTTC.

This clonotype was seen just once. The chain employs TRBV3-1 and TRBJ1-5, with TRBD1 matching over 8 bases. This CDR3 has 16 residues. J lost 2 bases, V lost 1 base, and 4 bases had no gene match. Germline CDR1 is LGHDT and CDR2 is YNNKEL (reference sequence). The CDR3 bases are TGTGCCAGCAGCCAAGCAAGGGGACAGGGCAATCAGCCCCAGCATTTT. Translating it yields CASSQARGQGNQPQHF. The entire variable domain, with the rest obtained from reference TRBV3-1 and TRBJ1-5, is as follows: DTAVSQTPKYLVTQMGNDKSIKCEQNLGHDTMYWYKQDSKKFLKIMFSYNNKELIINETVPNRFSPKSPDKAHLNLHINSLELGDSAVYFCASSQARGQGNQPQHFGDGTRLSIL.

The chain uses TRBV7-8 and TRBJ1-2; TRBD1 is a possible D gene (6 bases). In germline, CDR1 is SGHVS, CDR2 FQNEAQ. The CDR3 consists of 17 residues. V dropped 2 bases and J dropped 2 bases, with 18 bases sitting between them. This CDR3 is CASSLRDSGTPNYGYTF. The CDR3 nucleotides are TGTGCCAGCAGCTTACGGGATTCCGGGACACCCAACTATGGCTACACCTTC.

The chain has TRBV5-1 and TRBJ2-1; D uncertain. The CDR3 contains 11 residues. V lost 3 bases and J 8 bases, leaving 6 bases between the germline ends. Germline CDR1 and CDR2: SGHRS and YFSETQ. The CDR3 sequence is CASSWAYEQFF. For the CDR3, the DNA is TGCGCCAGCAGCTGGGCCTATGAGCAGTTCTTC.

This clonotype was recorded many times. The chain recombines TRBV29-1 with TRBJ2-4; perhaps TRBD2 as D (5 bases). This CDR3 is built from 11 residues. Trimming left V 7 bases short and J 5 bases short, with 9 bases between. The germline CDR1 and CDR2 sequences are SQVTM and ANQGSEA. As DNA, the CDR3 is TGCAGCGGCGGGTGGGAAAACATTCAGTACTTC. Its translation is CSGGWENIQYF.

CDR3 DNA: TGTGCCAGCAACGACAGGGAAGGGGTCTACGAGCAGTACTTC. Encoded protein: CASNDREGVYEQYF. The rearrangement joins TRBV12-3 or TRBV12-4 to TRBJ2-7, with 7 nucleotides matching TRBD1. The CDR3 covers 14 residues. The J segment lost 3 bases and the V segment lost 7 bases, leaving 9 bases of the junction unmatched.

The CDR3 loop reads CASSPAAGNQPQHF. CDR3 nucleotides: TGTGCCAGCAGCCCCGCGGCTGGCAATCAGCCCCAGCATTTT. V and J are TRBV9 and TRBJ1-5; D is undetermined. Germline V gene sequence: CDR1 SGDLS, CDR2 YYNGEE. This CDR3 comprises 14 residues. The V end lost 4 bases, the J end lost 2 bases, and 10 bases lay between the germline ends. Looking up the rest from reference TRBV9 and TRBJ1-5 gives the full variable domain: DSGVTQTPKHLITATGQRVTLRCSPRSGDLSVYWYQQSLDQGLQFLIQYYNGEERAKGNILERFSAQQFPDLHSELNLSSLELGDSALYFCASSPAAGNQPQHFGDGTRLSIL.

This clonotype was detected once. The CDR3 region is CASSLGWDSSSYNEQYF. The CDR3 nucleotides are TGCGCCAGCAGCTTGGGCTGGGACAGTAGCTCCTACAATGAGCAGTACTTC. This sequence joins TRBV5-1 and TRBJ2-1; 7 bases align to TRBD1. The DNA end favors TRBJ2-7, so the J call may be wrong. The CDR3 has 17 residues. The germline V gene encodes CDR1 SGHRS and CDR2 YFSETQ.

This chain's CDR3 is CSALEPTGTDTQYF. CDR3 nucleotides: TGCAGTGCCCTGGAACCTACTGGCACAGATACGCAGTATTTT. The chain is built from TRBV20-1 and TRBJ2-3, with unresolved D. The CDR3 sequence is 14 residues long. Trimming removed 6 bases from V and 1 base from J, with 14 bases in between. Germline lookup yields CDR1 DFQATT and CDR2 SNEGSKA (reference sequence).

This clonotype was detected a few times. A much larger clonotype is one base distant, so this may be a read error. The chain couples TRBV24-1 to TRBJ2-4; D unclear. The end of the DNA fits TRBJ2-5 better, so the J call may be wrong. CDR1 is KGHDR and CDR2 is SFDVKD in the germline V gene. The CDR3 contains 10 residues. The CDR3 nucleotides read TGTGCCACCAGTGAAGAGACCCAGTACTTC. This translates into CATSEETQYF.

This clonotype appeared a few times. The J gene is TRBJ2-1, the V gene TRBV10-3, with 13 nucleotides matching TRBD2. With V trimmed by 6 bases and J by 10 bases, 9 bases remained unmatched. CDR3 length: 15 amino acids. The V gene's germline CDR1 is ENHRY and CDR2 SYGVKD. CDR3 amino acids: CAISLLAGGPEEQFF. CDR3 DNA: TGTGCCATCAGCTTACTAGCGGGAGGGCCAGAAGAGCAGTTCTTC.

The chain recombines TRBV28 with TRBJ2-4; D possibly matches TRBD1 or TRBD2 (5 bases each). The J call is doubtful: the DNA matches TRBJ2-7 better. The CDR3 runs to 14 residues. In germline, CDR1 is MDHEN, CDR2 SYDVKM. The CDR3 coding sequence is TGTGCCAGCAAATCGGTGGGGGAATACTACGAGCAGTACTTC. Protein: CASKSVGEYYEQYF.